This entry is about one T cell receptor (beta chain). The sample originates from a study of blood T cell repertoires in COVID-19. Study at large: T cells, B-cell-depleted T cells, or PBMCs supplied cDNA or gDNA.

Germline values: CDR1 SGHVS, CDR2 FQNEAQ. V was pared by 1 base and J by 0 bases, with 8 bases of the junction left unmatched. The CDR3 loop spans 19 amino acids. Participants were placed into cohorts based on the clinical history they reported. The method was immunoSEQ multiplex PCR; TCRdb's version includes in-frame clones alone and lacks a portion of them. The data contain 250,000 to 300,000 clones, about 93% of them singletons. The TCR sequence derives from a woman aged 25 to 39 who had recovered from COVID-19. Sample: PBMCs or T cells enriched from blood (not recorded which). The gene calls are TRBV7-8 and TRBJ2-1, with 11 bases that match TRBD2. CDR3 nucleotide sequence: TGTGCCAGCAGCTTAGTTAGCGGGAGGGGGGTAAGCTCCTACAATGAGCAGTTCTTC. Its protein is CASSLVSGRGVSSYNEQFF.